These 8 T cell receptor beta chains were all obtained from the same sample, sequenced in a study of CD8 T cells in Susac syndrome. RNA, at roughly 0.45 to 1 ug, was reverse transcribed with random hexamers. TCRdb re-derived calls from the immunoSEQ multiplex PCR reads in MiXCR, one entry per CDR3 protein. The sample has about 180,000 distinct CDR3 sequences; just under 95% are singletons. The source material was CD4+ T cells from PBMCs. These TCRs come from a human donor with Susac syndrome.

CDR3 protein: CASSPAGTAQETQYF. The CDR3 nucleotides read TGTGCCAGCAGCCCCGCCGGGACAGCCCAAGAGACCCAGTACTTC. This sequence joins TRBV7-2 and TRBJ2-5; 7 nucleotides line up with TRBD1. V shed 5 bases, J shed 1 base, and the junction held 7 bases outside the gene matches. The CDR3 consists of 15 residues. CDR1 SGHTA and CDR2 FQGNSA come from the germline V gene. Filled out from reference TRBV7-2 and TRBJ2-5, the complete variable domain reads GAGVSQSPSNKVTEKGKDVELRCDPISGHTALYWYRQSLGQGLEFLIYFQGNSAPDKSGLPSDRFSAERTGGSVSTLTIQRTQQEDSAVYLCASSPAGTAQETQYFGPGTRLLVL.

The CDR3 protein is CASSLRLNTEAFF. As DNA, the CDR3 is TGTGCCAGCAGTTTAAGACTGAACACTGAAGCTTTCTTT. This chain joins TRBV28 and TRBJ1-1, with D unresolved. The CDR3 is 13 residues long. V gave up 2 bases and J gave up 0 bases, with 4 bases separating them. Per the germline V gene, CDR1 is MDHEN and CDR2 is SYDVKM.

V is TRBV6-5 and J is TRBJ1-1; D might be TRBD1 (5 bases). Germline V gives CDR1 MNHEY, CDR2 SVGAGI. Deletions cut 0 bases from V and 3 bases from J, with 20 bases between. CDR3 length: 18 residues. The CDR3 nucleotides read TGTGCCAGCAGTTACTCGGGGCCGGGACTTGGACCCGACACTGAAGCTTTCTTT. Residues: CASSYSGPGLGPDTEAFF.

The V gene is TRBV20-1, the J gene TRBJ2-5, with D possibly called TRBD1 or TRBD2 (6 bases each). This CDR3 is built from 16 residues. The V end lost 1 base, the J end lost 3 bases, and 18 bases lay between the germline ends. From germline, CDR1 is DFQATT and CDR2 SNEGSKA (reference sequence). CDR3 coding DNA: TGCAGTGCTAGAGGCTTTGGGGCGGAGGGGGAAGAGACCCAGTACTTC. Translation gives CSARGFGAEGEETQYF.

The V call is TRBV12-3 or TRBV12-4, the J call TRBJ1-2, with no clear D. This CDR3 is built from 12 residues. V lost 1 base and J 9 bases, leaving 9 bases between the germline ends. CDR3 amino acids: CASSLGPSSYTF. The CDR3 nucleotides read TGTGCCAGCAGTTTAGGACCTTCGAGCTACACCTTC.

This chain connects TRBV12-3 or TRBV12-4 to TRBJ1-5, with 7 bases aligning to TRBD1. V lost 6 bases to trimming and J lost 8 bases; unmatched junction nucleotides: 4. The CDR3 has 12 amino acids. The CDR3 coding sequence is TGTGCCAGCAGCAGGGGGAAGGAGCCCCAGCATTTT. Amino acid sequence: CASSRGKEPQHF.

This clonotype has just one count. This sequence joins TRBV19 and TRBJ1-1; no clear D gene. This CDR3 contains 15 residues. CDR1 is LNHDA and CDR2 is SQIVND in the germline V gene (reference sequence). V was shortened by 4 bases and J by 8 bases, with 20 bases between the two germline ends. CDR3 region: CASSRRSPPKVEAFF. The CDR3, as DNA: TGTGCCAGTAGTAGACGTTCACCTCCGAAGGTGGAAGCTTTCTTT.

The chain links TRBV4-1 to TRBJ2-5, with TRBD1 identical over 9 bases. CDR3 length equals 18 residues. Germline assignment: CDR1 MGHRA and CDR2 YSYEKL. Trimming cost V 0 bases and J 4 bases; bases outside gene matches: 12. CDR3 in DNA: TGCGCCAGCAGCCAAGAAATTCTTCACGGACAGGGGCCAGAGACCCAGTACTTC. This sequence encodes CASSQEILHGQGPETQYF.